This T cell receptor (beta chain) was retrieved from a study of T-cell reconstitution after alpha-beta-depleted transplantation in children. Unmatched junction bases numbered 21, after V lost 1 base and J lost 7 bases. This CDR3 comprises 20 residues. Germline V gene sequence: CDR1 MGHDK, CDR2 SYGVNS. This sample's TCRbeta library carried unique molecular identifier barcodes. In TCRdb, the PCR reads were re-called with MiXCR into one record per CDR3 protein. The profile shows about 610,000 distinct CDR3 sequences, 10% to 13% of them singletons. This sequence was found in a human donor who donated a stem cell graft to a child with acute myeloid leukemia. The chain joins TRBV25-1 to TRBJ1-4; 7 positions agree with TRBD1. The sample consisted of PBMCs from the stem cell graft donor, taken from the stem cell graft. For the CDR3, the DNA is TGTGCCAGCAGTGAATTTAGGAGGACAGGTAGAGGGCTAGAACGTGAAAAACTGTTTTTT. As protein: CASSEFRRTGRGLEREKLFF.